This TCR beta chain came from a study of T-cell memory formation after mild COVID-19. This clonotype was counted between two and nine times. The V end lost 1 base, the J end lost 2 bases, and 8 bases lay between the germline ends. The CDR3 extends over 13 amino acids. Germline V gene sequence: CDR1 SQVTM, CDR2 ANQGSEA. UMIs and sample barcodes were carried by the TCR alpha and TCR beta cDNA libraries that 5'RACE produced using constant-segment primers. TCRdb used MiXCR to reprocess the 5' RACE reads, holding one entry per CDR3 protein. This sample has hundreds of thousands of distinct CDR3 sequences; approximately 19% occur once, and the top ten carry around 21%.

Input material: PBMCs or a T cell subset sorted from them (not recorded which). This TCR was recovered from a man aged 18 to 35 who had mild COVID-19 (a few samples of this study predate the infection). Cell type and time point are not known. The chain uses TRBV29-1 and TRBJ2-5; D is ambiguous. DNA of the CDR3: TGCAGCGTTGAAGTGGGCCTTCAAGAGACCCAGTACTTC. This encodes CSVEVGLQETQYF.